This T cell receptor beta chain came from a study of a mutant IDH1 vaccine in newly diagnosed glioma. In the study overall: There were eight vaccinations for patients, given in weeks 1, 3, 5, 7, 11, 15, 19 and 23. Among treated patients, around 60% were male and about 40% female, and mean age was about 41 years.

TCRdb's copy holds only in-frame clones and misses some; the assay was immunoSEQ multiplex PCR. The sample lists about 38,000 clones, roughly 79% seen once, with over 4.5% in the top ten. Time point here: week 23, last vaccination. Mutant IDH1 20-mer peptide, at 300 ug, made up each vaccine dose, with topical imiquimod. For this clone: Its antigen is not known.

There are 15 residues in the CDR3. The V gene lost 1 base and the J gene lost 2 bases, with 11 bases spanning the gap. Germline V gene data show CDR1 as MNHEY and CDR2 as SVGAGI. The receptor comes from a middle-aged man with glioma. The rearrangement uses TRBV6-5 and TRBJ1-2, with D uncertain. Source: PBMCs, taken from a glioma patient whose treatment included an IDH1 peptide vaccine. CDR3 sequence: CASSYFQEPNYGYTF. CDR3 sequence (DNA): TGTGCCAGCAGTTACTTTCAGGAGCCCAACTATGGCTACACCTTC.